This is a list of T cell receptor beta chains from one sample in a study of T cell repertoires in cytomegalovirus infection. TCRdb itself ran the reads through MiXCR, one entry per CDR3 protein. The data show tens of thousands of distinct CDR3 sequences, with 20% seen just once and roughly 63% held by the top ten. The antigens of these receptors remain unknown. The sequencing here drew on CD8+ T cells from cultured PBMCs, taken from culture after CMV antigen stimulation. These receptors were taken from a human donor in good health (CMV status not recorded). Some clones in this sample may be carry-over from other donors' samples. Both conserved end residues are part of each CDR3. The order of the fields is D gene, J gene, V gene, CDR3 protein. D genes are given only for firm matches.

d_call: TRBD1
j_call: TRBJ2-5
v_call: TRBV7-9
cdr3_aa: CASSFPTGDGETQYF

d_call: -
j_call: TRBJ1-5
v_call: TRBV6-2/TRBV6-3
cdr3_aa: CASGGLYQPQHF

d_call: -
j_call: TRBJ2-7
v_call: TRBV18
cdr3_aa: CASSPPRVLEQYF

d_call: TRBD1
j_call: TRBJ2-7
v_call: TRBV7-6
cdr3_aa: CASSLDPGQNYEQYF

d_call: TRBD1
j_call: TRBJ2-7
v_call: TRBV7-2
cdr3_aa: CASSFPRDRGQNEQYF

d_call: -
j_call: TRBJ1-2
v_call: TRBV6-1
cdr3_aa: CASSEPLGAYGYTF

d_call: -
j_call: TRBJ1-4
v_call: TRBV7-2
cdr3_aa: CASSRKGREKLFF

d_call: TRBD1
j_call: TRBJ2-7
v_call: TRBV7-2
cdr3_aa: CASSVTGGGSYEQYF

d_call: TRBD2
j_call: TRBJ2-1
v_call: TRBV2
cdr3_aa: CASSEGTSGYNEQFF

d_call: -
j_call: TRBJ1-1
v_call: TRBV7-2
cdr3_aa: CASSLRSGQNTEAFF

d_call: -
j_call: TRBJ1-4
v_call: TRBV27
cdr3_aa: CASREWGDEKLFF

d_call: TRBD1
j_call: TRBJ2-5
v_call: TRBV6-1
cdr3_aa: CASGTVQETQYF

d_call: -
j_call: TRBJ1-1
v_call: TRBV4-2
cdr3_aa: CASSPLERSNTEAFF

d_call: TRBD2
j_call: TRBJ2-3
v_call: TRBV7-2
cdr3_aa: CASSSRTSGGPDTQYF

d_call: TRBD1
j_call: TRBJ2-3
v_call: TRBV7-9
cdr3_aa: CASSLIGQGESDTQYF

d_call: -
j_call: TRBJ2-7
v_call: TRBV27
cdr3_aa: CASSLRLRDTGYEQYF

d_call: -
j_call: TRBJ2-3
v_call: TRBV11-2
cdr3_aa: CASSLEAPGTQYF

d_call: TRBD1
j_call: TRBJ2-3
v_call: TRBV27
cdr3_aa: CASTTGGMDTQYF

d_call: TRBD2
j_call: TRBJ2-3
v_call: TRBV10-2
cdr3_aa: CASSEKGTSGGSSTDTQYF

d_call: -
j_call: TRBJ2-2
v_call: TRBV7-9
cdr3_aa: CASEAGLHTGELFF

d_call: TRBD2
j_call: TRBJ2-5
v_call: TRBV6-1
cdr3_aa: CASSKTSGGIRETQYF